A single sample gave rise to the 18 T cell receptor beta chains below, sequenced in a study of T cell changes during pregnancy in multiple sclerosis. Repertoires were generated with immunoSEQ multiplex PCR, while TCRdb's copy carries only in-frame clones and drops some. The sample consists of approximately 100,000 clones, 92% of them appearing once. The specimen comprised peripheral blood, sampled after pregnancy. The source of these receptors is a female donor with multiple sclerosis, enrolled in a pregnancy study.

CDR3 protein: CASSPGVTNEKLFF. Here the CDR3 DNA reads TGTGCCAGCAGCCCGGGGGTGACTAATGAAAAACTGTTTTTT. The chain is built from TRBV7-9 and TRBJ1-4; maybe TRBD1 (5 bases). The germline gives CDR1 SEHNR, CDR2 FQNEAQ (reference sequence). V gave up 5 bases and J gave up 2 bases, with 9 bases separating them. This CDR3 contains 14 residues.

Worth noting for this clone: The sample contains more than one DNA sequence encoding this CDR3. The chain has TRBV19 and TRBJ1-1; maybe TRBD1 (5 bases). The germline V gene has CDR1 LNHDA and CDR2 SQIVND (reference sequence). CDR3 size: 14 residues. V gave up 6 bases and J gave up 0 bases, with 11 bases separating them. CDR3 nucleotides: TGTGCCAGTAGGGACACCTCAATGAACACTGAAGCTTTCTTT. Its protein is CASRDTSMNTEAFF. The full variable domain, completed using reference TRBV19 and TRBJ1-1, is DGGITQSPKYLFRKEGQNVTLSCEQNLNHDAMYWYRQDPGQGLRLIYYSQIVNDFQKGDIAEGYSVSREKKESFPLTVTSAQKNPTAFYLCASRDTSMNTEAFFGQGTRLTVV.

The CDR3 sequence: CASSIERYRHEQFF. The DNA of the CDR3 is TGTGCCAGCAGCATTGAGCGCTATAGGCATGAGCAGTTCTTC. V usage is TRBV7-8 and J usage is TRBJ2-1; no clear D. The germline V gene encodes CDR1 SGHVS and CDR2 FQNEAQ. Trimming left V 5 bases short and J 8 bases short, with 16 bases between. The CDR3 loop spans 14 amino acids.

This CDR3 reads CASSQGWTGSTDTQYF. Here the CDR3 DNA reads TGTGCCAGCAGCCAGGGTTGGACAGGGAGCACAGATACGCAGTATTTT. The chain couples TRBV14 to TRBJ2-3, with TRBD1 matching over 8 bases. The junction had 5 bases not matched to a gene; V was cut back by 3 bases and J by 0 bases. The length of the CDR3 is 16 residues. In germline, CDR1 is SGHDN, CDR2 FVKESK.

The chain carries TRBV11-1 and TRBJ2-7; perhaps TRBD2 as D (6 bases). CDR1 is SGHAT and CDR2 is FQDESV in the germline V gene (reference sequence). There are 15 residues in the CDR3. Trimming shortened V by 3 bases and J by 2 bases, and 14 bases separated the two germline ends. For the CDR3, the DNA is TGTGCCAGCAGCTTGAATAGCGGAAAGACCTACGAGCAGTACTTC. Translation: CASSLNSGKTYEQYF.

The genes are TRBV6-1 and TRBJ2-3; maybe TRBD2 (6 bases). In germline, CDR1 is MNHNS, CDR2 SASEGT. The length of the CDR3 is 16 residues. V was clipped by 4 bases and J by 2 bases, with 16 bases between them. The CDR3 is CASSGRLVPTTDTQYF. The CDR3 bases are TGTGCCAGCAGTGGGAGACTAGTACCGACCACAGATACGCAGTATTTT.

The chain combines TRBV13 with TRBJ1-6; 9 bases are shared with TRBD1. Germline CDR1 reads PRHDT; CDR2 reads FYEKMQ (reference sequence). The CDR3 is made up of 15 amino acids. The junction had 6 bases not matched to a gene; V was cut back by 5 bases and J by 7 bases. This CDR3 reads CASSRDRGGNSPLHF. CDR3 DNA sequence: TGTGCCAGCAGCCGTGACAGGGGGGGGAATTCACCCCTCCACTTT.

The rearrangement links TRBV6-4 to TRBJ1-2; D remains ambiguous. The CDR3 runs 13 residues. V dropped 6 bases and J dropped 7 bases, with 15 bases sitting between them. In germline, CDR1 is MRHNA, CDR2 SNTAGT. CDR3 loop: CASRADGEGGYTF. The CDR3 bases are TGTGCCAGCAGGGCGGACGGTGAGGGTGGCTACACCTTC.

The chain's CDR3 is CASSIANRVNTEAFF. As DNA, the CDR3 is TGTGCCAGTAGTATAGCGAACAGGGTCAACACTGAAGCTTTCTTT. The chain combines TRBV19 with TRBJ1-1, with D perhaps matching TRBD1 (6 bases). The CDR3 loop spans 15 amino acids. V was clipped by 1 base and J by 2 bases, with 11 bases between them. Germline-derived CDR1 and CDR2 are LNHDA and SQIVND (reference sequence).

Only one count was recorded for this clone. This rearrangement joins TRBV27 to TRBJ2-6; the D is unclear. Germline lookup yields CDR1 MNHEY and CDR2 SMNVEV (reference sequence). The CDR3 is 15 amino acids. The V end was cut by 2 bases, the J end by 2 bases, with 7 bases between. The CDR3 DNA is TGTGCCAGCAGTTTAGTTGGGCCTGGGGCCAACGTCCTGACTTTC. Amino acid sequence: CASSLVGPGANVLTF.

The rearrangement uses TRBV19 and TRBJ1-1; a possible D gene is TRBD1 (6 bases). Per the germline V gene, CDR1 is LNHDA and CDR2 is SQIVND (reference sequence). The CDR3 has 15 residues. V was shortened by 3 bases and J by 5 bases, with 16 bases between the two germline ends. The CDR3 DNA sequence: TGTGCCAGTAGTATCCCTCAGGGGACGTCAACTGAAGCTTTCTTT. Amino acids: CASSIPQGTSTEAFF.

The chain links TRBV5-1 to TRBJ1-1; 9 bases match TRBD1. CDR3 length: 14 amino acids. From germline, CDR1 is SGHRS and CDR2 YFSETQ. V shed 4 bases, J shed 3 bases, and the junction held 4 bases outside the gene matches. CDR3 coding DNA: TGCGCCAGCAGCACACAGGGGGCCCACACTGAAGCTTTCTTT. The encoded protein is CASSTQGAHTEAFF.

The CDR3 region is CAISGGPGQGIHEQYF. CDR3 in DNA: TGTGCCATCAGCGGAGGACCGGGACAGGGTATACACGAGCAGTACTTC. This chain connects TRBV10-3 to TRBJ2-7; TRBD1 aligns across 9 bases. The V segment lost 6 bases and the J segment 5 bases; nucleotides outside the gene matches: 14. The germline gives CDR1 ENHRY, CDR2 SYGVKD. This CDR3 contains 16 residues.

The CDR3 is CASSSRRGPDTQYF. The CDR3 bases are TGTGCCAGCAGCTCCCGCAGGGGCCCCGATACGCAGTATTTT. The chain uses TRBV11-3 and TRBJ2-3; tentative D call: TRBD1 (6 bases). Germline assignment: CDR1 SGHNT and CDR2 YENEEA. This CDR3 region has 14 residues. Trimming pared 4 bases from V and 6 bases from J, leaving 14 bases between.

The chain recombines TRBV9 with TRBJ1-5; D is unresolved. Deletions cut 1 base from V and 1 base from J, with 3 bases between. In germline, CDR1 is SGDLS, CDR2 YYNGEE. The CDR3 is 13 amino acids. The CDR3 nucleotides read TGTGCCAGCAGCGTACGGAGCAATCAGCCCCAGCATTTT. Translation: CASSVRSNQPQHF.

The chain is built from TRBV27 and TRBJ1-2; 7 bases align to TRBD1. Germline V gene lookup returns CDR1 MNHEY and CDR2 SMNVEV (reference sequence). V shed 5 bases, J shed 2 bases, and the junction held 8 bases outside the gene matches. This CDR3 spans 15 amino acids. Written as DNA, the CDR3 is TGTGCCAGCAGTCCCTGGGACAGCTCCAACTATGGCTACACCTTC. It specifies CASSPWDSSNYGYTF.

Here the CDR3 DNA reads TGTGCCAGCAGCTACTACAGGGGAAGCAATCAGCCCCAGCATTTT. Encoded protein: CASSYYRGSNQPQHF. The J gene is TRBJ1-5, the V gene TRBV5-8; TRBD1 aligns across 7 bases. Germline V gene sequence: CDR1 SGHTS, CDR2 YDEGEE. The V segment lost 3 bases and the J segment 1 base; nucleotides outside the gene matches: 4. The CDR3 runs to 15 residues. Variable domain in full (rest from reference TRBV5-8 and TRBJ1-5): EAGVTQSPTHLIKTRGQQATLRCSPISGHTSVYWYQQALGLGLQFLLWYDEGEERNRGNFPPRFSGRQFPNYSSELNVNALELEDSALYLCASSYYRGSNQPQHFGDGTRLSIL.

The chain has TRBV4-2 and TRBJ2-1; the match to TRBD2 covers 8 bases. V lost 0 bases, J lost 0 bases, and 1 base stayed unmatched. Germline CDR1 LGHNA, CDR2 YNFKEQ. The CDR3 totals 16 residues. The CDR3 region has the DNA TGTGCCAGCAGCCAAGAGGGGACTAGCTCCTACAATGAGCAGTTCTTC. Residues: CASSQEGTSSYNEQFF.